Listed below are T cell receptor beta chains from one sample, sequenced in a study of cytomegalovirus exposure and HLA in healthy donors. Data came from immunoSEQ multiplex PCR; TCRdb stores just in-frame clones and leaves some out. The data contain about 260,000 clones, around four fifths of them singletons. Material for sequencing was PBMCs. All receptors come from a woman between 35 and 50 years old in good health and CMV-seropositive. The CDR3 runs from the conserved cysteine through the conserved F or W. Fields, in order: J gene, V gene, clone size, D gene, CDR3 protein, CDR3 DNA. D genes are given only for firm matches. A row's size may be missing; if present it is once, few, many or a size class.

TRBJ1-5 TRBV27 few NA CASSLEGPYSNQPQHF TGTGCCAGCAGTTTAGAGGGCCCCTATAGCAATCAGCCCCAGCATTTT
TRBJ1-5 TRBV7-3 NA NA CASIRDSHQPQHF TGTGCCAGCATAAGAGACAGCCATCAGCCCCAGCATTTT
TRBJ2-2 TRBV5-1 NA NA CASSPNSVPGTGELFF TGCGCCAGCAGCCCAAACTCGGTTCCAGGGACCGGGGAGCTGTTTTTT
TRBJ2-4 TRBV6-5 NA TRBD2 CASSSEREWPKNSQYF TGTGCCAGCAGTTCTGAGCGGGAGTGGCCCAAAAACAGTCAGTACTTC
TRBJ2-7 TRBV9 NA NA CASSEGGQGTYEQYF TGTGCCAGCAGCGAGGGGGGGCAGGGTACTTACGAGCAGTACTTC
TRBJ1-1 TRBV7-9 NA NA CASSISSRGTEAFF TGTGCCAGCAGCATCTCGTCACGCGGCACTGAAGCTTTCTTT
TRBJ2-2 TRBV7-7 NA NA CASSPTHGGTGELFF TGTGCCAGCAGCCCAACCCACGGGGGCACCGGGGAGCTGTTTTTT
TRBJ2-5 TRBV7-2 NA NA CASSLARETQYF TGTGCCAGCAGCTTAGCTAGAGAGACCCAGTACTTC
TRBJ1-1 TRBV5-4 few NA CASSFGRVVGTEAFF TGTGCCAGCAGCTTTGGGAGGGTAGTAGGCACTGAAGCTTTCTTT
TRBJ2-2 TRBV28 NA TRBD2 CASRGSGRATTGELFF TGTGCCAGCAGAGGTAGCGGGAGAGCAACCACCGGGGAGCTGTTTTTT
TRBJ2-7 TRBV15 NA NA CATSRDSPISSKHEQYF TGTGCCACCAGCAGAGATAGCCCCATATCGAGCAAGCACGAGCAGTACTTC
TRBJ2-3 TRBV9 NA TRBD2 CASSRTSGSNQATQYF TGTGCCAGCAGCAGGACTAGCGGGAGTAATCAGGCTACGCAGTATTTT
TRBJ2-7 TRBV5-1 NA TRBD2 CASSAGLAGGIYEQYF TGCGCCAGCAGCGCGGGACTAGCGGGAGGGATCTACGAGCAGTACTTC
TRBJ2-7 TRBV5-1 NA NA CASSFWSPGAAGSYEQYF TGCGCCAGCAGCTTCTGGTCACCTGGGGCAGCGGGCTCTTACGAGCAGTACTTC
TRBJ1-1 TRBV7-3 few NA CASSFGTGTEAFF TGTGCCAGCAGCTTTGGAACGGGAACTGAAGCTTTCTTT